This T cell receptor beta chain originates from a study of cytomegalovirus exposure and HLA in healthy donors. Study-level points and caveats: According to the study, approximately 150 TCR beta chains were cytomegalovirus-associated.

Trimming at V came to 5 bases and at J to 3 bases, leaving 8 bases not matched to a gene. The CDR3 covers 16 residues. CDR1 and CDR2 (germline): SGHVS, FQNEAQ. The PCR ran on 60 Vbeta and 13 Jbeta primers. Assay used: immunoSEQ multiplex PCR; TCRdb lists only in-frame clones, some missing. Among 150,000 to 200,000 clones listed, 75% to 80% were seen once. Worth noting for this clone: Its antigen is undetermined.

V is TRBV7-8 and J is TRBJ2-1; 9 positions agree with TRBD2. The receptor was derived from a woman younger than 45 in good health and CMV-seropositive. The sequenced sample was PBMCs. CDR3 DNA: TGTGCCAGCAGCCCGCTAGCGGGGACGTACTACAATGAGCAGTTCTTC. It encodes CASSPLAGTYYNEQFF.